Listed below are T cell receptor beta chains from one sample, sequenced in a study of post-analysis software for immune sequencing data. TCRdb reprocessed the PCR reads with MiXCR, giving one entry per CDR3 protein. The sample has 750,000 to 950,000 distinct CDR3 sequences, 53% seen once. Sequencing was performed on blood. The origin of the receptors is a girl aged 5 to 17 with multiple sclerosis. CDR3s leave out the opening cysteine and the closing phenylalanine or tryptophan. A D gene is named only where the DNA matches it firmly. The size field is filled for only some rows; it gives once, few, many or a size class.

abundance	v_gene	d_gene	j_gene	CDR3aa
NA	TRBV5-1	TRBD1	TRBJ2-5	ASRRQGLETQY
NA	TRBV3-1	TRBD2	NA	ASSQSFQREAYEQY
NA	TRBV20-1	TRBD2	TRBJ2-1	SAAERGYNEQF
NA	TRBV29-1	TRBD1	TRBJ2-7	SVNGPQGASMYEQY
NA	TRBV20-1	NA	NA	SAGDSGSEQY
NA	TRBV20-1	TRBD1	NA	SVDEGQGFYEQY
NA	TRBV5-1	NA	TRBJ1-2	ASSLEGERYGYT
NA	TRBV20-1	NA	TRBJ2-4	SASDLDLAKNIQY
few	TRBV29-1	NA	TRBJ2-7	SVEADSPPREQY
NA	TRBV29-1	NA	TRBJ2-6	SVLTSGILT
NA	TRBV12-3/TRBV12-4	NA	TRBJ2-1	ASTVNNEQF
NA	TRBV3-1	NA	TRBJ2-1	ASRQDSSNEQF
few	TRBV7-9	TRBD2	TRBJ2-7	ASSSRTSGAYEQY
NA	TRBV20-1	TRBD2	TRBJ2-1	SASRTSGGRGGEQF
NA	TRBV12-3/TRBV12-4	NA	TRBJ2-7	ASSRAGYEQY